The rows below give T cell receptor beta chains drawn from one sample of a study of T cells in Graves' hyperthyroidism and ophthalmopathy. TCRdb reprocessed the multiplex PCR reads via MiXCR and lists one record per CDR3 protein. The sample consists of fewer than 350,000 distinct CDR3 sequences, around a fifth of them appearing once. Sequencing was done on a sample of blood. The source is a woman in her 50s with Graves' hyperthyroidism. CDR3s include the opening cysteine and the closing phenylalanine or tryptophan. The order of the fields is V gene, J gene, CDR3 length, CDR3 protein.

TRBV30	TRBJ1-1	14	CAWSLRTVITEAFF
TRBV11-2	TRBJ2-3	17	CASSLSPGGYDTDTQYF
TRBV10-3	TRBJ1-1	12	CATERARGEAFF
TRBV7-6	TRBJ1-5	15	CASSGRDRGLQPQHF
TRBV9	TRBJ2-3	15	CASSSSGTDTDTQYF
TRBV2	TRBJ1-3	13	CASSVRGGNTIYF
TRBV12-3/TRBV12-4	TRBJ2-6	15	CASSLRGHGANVLTF
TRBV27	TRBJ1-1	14	CASSLTGRYGKAFF
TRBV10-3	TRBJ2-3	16	CAISGGTSGATDTQYF
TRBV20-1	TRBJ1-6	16	CSAKNGQSSYNSPLHF
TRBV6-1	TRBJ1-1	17	CASRPGVWGKPNTEAFF
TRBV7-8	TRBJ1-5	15	CASSSTGNSNQPQHF
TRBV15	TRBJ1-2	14	CATSRDRGLTGYTF
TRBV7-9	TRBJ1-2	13	CASSLDINYGYTF
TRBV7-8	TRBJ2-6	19	CASSLAHGIEISGANVLTF
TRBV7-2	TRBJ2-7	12	CASSLTLAVQYF
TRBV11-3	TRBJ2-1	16	CASSLVGLASYNEQFF
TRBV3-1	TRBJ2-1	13	CASSQRTGREQFF
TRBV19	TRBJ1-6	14	CASSPGQYNSPLHF
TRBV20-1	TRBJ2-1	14	CSALADSSYNEQFF
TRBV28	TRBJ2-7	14	CASTRSGTGGEQYF
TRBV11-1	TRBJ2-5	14	CASSSGTDRETQYF
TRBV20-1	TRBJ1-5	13	CSARAQEGQPQHF
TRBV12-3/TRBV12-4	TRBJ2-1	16	CASSSRTSGSYNEQFF
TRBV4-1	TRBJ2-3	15	CASSPLGTGGDTQYF
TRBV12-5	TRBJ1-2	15	CASGPPSGSDYGYTF
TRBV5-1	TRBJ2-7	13	CASRKSSSYEQYF
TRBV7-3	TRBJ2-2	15	CASSPQGKGGGELFF
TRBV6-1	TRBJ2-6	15	CASTASGAGANVLTF
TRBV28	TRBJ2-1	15	CASAEGGGSYNEQFF
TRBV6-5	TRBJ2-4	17	CASSYGGQGRTKNIQYF
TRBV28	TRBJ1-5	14	CASSKDRGHQPQHF
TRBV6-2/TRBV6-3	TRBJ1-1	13	CASSPTDYTEAFF
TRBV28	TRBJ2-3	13	CAVRNRGTDTQYF
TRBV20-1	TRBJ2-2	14	CSVHQGQNTGELFF
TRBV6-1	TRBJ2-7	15	CASRATGTAGYEQYF
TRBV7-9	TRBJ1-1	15	CASSAPRGVNTEAFF
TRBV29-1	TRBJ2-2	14	CSVKVGGHTGELFF
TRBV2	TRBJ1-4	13	CASRADTNEKLFF
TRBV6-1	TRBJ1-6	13	CASGQETVSPLHF
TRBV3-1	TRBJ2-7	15	CASSLSRDPGYEQYF
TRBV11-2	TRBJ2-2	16	CASTKMTGGLNGELFF